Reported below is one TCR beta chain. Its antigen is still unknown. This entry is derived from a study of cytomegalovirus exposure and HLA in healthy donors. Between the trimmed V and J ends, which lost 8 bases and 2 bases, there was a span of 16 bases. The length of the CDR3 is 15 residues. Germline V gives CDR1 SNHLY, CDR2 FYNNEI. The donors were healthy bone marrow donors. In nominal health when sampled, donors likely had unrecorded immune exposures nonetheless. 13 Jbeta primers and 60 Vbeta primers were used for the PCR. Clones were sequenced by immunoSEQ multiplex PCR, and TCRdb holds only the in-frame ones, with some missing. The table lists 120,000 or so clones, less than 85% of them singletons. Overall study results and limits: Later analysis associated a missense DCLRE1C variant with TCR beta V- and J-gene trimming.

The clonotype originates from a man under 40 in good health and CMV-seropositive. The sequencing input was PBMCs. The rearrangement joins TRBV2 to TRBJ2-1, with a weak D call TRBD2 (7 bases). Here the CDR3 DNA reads TGTGCCAGCCCGGGGGCCGGGACTACCTACAATGAGCAGTTCTTC. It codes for CASPGAGTTYNEQFF.